This TCR beta chain was profiled in a study of cytomegalovirus exposure and HLA in healthy donors. Though nominally healthy at sampling, donors likely had unrecorded immune exposures. Findings and caveats of the study: Cytomegalovirus-associated TCR beta chains were listed, numbering some 170. In a later analysis, across HLA loci, associated TCR counts were highest for DRB1, lowest for HLA-C. There were three CMV-associated chains whose specificity for CMV antigens was confirmed in vitro.

The study ran its PCR with 60 Vbeta and 13 Jbeta primers. TCRdb's copy holds only in-frame clones and misses some; the assay was immunoSEQ multiplex PCR. The data hold some 51,000 clones, with 75% to 80% observed a single time. This CDR3 region has 15 residues. J gave up 3 bases and V 3 bases, and 6 bases lay outside the gene matches. Germline lookup yields CDR1 SQVTM and CDR2 ANQGSEA. This clone was picked up a small number of times. The antigen is not known. The TCR sequence derives from a female donor in good health and CMV-seronegative. The sample was PBMCs. The V and J genes are TRBV29-1 and TRBJ2-1; 9 nucleotides match TRBD1. CDR3: CSVEGTGTNYNEQFF. The CDR3 DNA reads TGCAGCGTTGAGGGGACAGGGACCAACTACAATGAGCAGTTCTTC.